Following are 26 T cell receptor beta chains from one sample sequenced in a study of T cell responses to AZD1222 COVID-19 vaccine (dated by TCRdb to the early 2020s). Library preparation employed the immunoSEQ multiplex PCR assay. Entries here come from immuneACCESS through TCRdb and include only in-frame sequences with V and J called. Some clones fail to appear in such tables; in the studies checked, an unresolved V gene covers under half of the shortfall, and the cause of the remainder is unknown. The sample profile shows some 80,000 clones; around nine tenths of them were found once. The biggest ten clones account for roughly 5.2% of the sample. The sample's time point label is to be understood as: baseline before first vaccination. The sample consisted of peripheral blood, taken on day 0 of AZD1222 vaccination. All receptors come from an adult in good health.

This chain joins TRBV5-1 and TRBJ1-3; no clear D gene. The CDR3 is made up of 14 amino acids. CDR1 SGHRS and CDR2 YFSETQ come from the germline V gene. V was clipped by 0 bases and J by 3 bases, with 7 bases between them. CDR3 residues: CASSLGDGGNTIYF. The CDR3 DNA reads as TGCGCCAGCAGCTTGGGTGACGGTGGAAACACCATATATTTT.

V gene TRBV5-1 combines with J gene TRBJ1-1, with D uncertain. The CDR3 covers 15 residues. Per germline, CDR1 SGHRS and CDR2 YFSETQ. V dropped 5 bases and J dropped 8 bases, with 22 bases sitting between them. This CDR3 is CASSLSRGGTGEAFF. CDR3 DNA sequence: TGCGCCAGCAGTCTCTCACGTGGAGGAACCGGGGAAGCTTTCTTT.

For this clone: This CDR3 is missing its conserved last phenylalanine or tryptophan, likely due to a read error. The V and J genes are TRBV6-5 and TRBJ1-2; unclear D gene. V dropped 0 bases and J dropped 5 bases, with 13 bases sitting between them. The germline V gene has CDR1 MNHEY and CDR2 SVGAGI. The length of the CDR3 is 15 residues. The CDR3 DNA is TGTGCCAGCAGTTACTCGGGTCTAAGCCCGTATGGCTACACCCTC. Protein product: CASSYSGLSPYGYTL.

The chain is built from TRBV18 and TRBJ2-5; D is ambiguous. This CDR3 spans 14 amino acids. Trimming shortened V by 2 bases and J by 1 base, and 8 bases separated the two germline ends. The V gene's germline CDR1 is KGHSH and CDR2 LQKENI. The CDR3 region has the DNA TGTGCCAGCTCACCAAGTAGAGTCCAAGAGACCCAGTACTTC. Protein sequence: CASSPSRVQETQYF.

The rearrangement uses TRBV11-2 and TRBJ2-1; 9 positions match TRBD2. The germline V gene encodes CDR1 SGHAT and CDR2 FQNNGV. The ends lost 6 bases at V and 8 bases at J; junction bases unmatched: 14. CDR3 size: 16 residues. Here the CDR3 DNA reads TGTGCCAGCAGACCCGAGGCGCGGGGGGGCGCGGATGAGCAGTTCTTC. Its protein product is CASRPEARGGADEQFF.

The J gene is TRBJ2-4, the V gene TRBV27, with D hard to call. This CDR3 region has 15 residues. Germline CDR1 MNHEY, CDR2 SMNVEV (reference sequence). V was cut by 3 bases and J by 0 bases, with 9 bases left in between. CDR3 coding DNA: TGTGCCAGCAGTTTGGAAAACCTAGCCAAAAACATTCAGTACTTC. Its translation: CASSLENLAKNIQYF.

This chain connects TRBV19 to TRBJ1-5; no firm D call. There are 14 residues in the CDR3. Germline V gene data show CDR1 as LNHDA and CDR2 as SQIVND (reference sequence). With 4 bases removed from V and 0 bases from J, the gap between germline ends came to 7 bases. The CDR3 here is CASSTRVSNQPQHF. The DNA of the CDR3 is TGTGCCAGTAGTACTCGGGTTAGCAATCAGCCCCAGCATTTT.

This clone was found once. The chain links TRBV19 to TRBJ2-2; tentative D call: TRBD2 (5 bases). The CDR3 has 15 residues. CDR1 LNHDA and CDR2 SQIVND come from the germline V gene (reference sequence). The V gene lost 0 bases and the J gene lost 6 bases, with 11 bases spanning the gap. The CDR3 loop reads CASSIEGRGSGELFF. DNA of the CDR3: TGTGCCAGTAGTATAGAGGGGAGAGGCTCCGGGGAGCTGTTTTTT.

The chain links TRBV19 to TRBJ2-2; 7 bases align to TRBD2. CDR1 is LNHDA and CDR2 is SQIVND in the germline V gene (reference sequence). V dropped 3 bases and J dropped 4; count of bases not matched to a gene: 8. The CDR3 extends over 16 amino acids. Here the CDR3 DNA reads TGTGCCAGTAGTATCGGGCGGGGGAGAAGCACCGGGGAGCTGTTTTTT. As protein: CASSIGRGRSTGELFF.

A few counts support this clone. The chain combines TRBV9 with TRBJ1-1; a weak D match, TRBD1 (6 bases). V was pared by 3 bases and J by 1 base, with 7 bases between. The germline V gene has CDR1 SGDLS and CDR2 YYNGEE. The length of the CDR3 is 13 residues. The DNA of the CDR3 is TGTGCCAGCAGCGCGACAGGGAACACTGAAGCTTTCTTT. Amino acid sequence: CASSATGNTEAFF.

The chain recombines TRBV24-1 with TRBJ2-4; possible D gene TRBD2, 6 bases. The CDR3 runs to 15 residues. Trimming removed 4 bases at V and 2 bases at J, with 11 bases between. From germline, CDR1 is KGHDR and CDR2 SFDVKD. The DNA for the CDR3 is TGTGCCACCAGTGACCCCCGGGGGTCCAAAAACATTCAGTACTTC. Translated, it gives CATSDPRGSKNIQYF.

The V gene is TRBV6-5, the J gene TRBJ1-5, with D maybe TRBD1 (6 bases). Trimming shortened V by 3 bases and J by 7 bases, and 10 bases separated the two germline ends. CDR3 length: 13 amino acids. CDR1 MNHEY and CDR2 SVGAGI come from the germline V gene. The CDR3, as DNA: TGTGCCAGCAGTTATACAGGGATCCAGCCCCAGCATTTT. It codes for CASSYTGIQPQHF.

The V call is TRBV6-5, the J call TRBJ2-1, with 9 bases that match TRBD2. The CDR3 contains 14 residues. From germline, CDR1 is MNHEY and CDR2 SVGAGI. The junction had 2 bases not matched to a gene; V was cut back by 4 bases and J by 4 bases. The CDR3 reads CASSSSGAYNEQFF. CDR3 bases: TGTGCCAGCAGTTCTAGCGGGGCTTACAATGAGCAGTTCTTC.

The chain links TRBV18 to TRBJ1-2; D gene uncertain. The germline V gene has CDR1 KGHSH and CDR2 LQKENI. V was cut by 4 bases and J by 10 bases, with 19 bases left in between. This CDR3 region has 14 residues. The CDR3 protein is CASSRSGDSSSYTF. DNA of the CDR3: TGTGCCAGCTCACGATCGGGAGATTCGAGTTCCTACACCTTC.

The chain couples TRBV27 to TRBJ1-1, with a possible D match to TRBD1 (5 bases). V lost 0 bases and J 5 bases, leaving 13 bases between the germline ends. The V gene's germline CDR1 is MNHEY and CDR2 SMNVEV (reference sequence). CDR3 length: 15 amino acids. The CDR3 is CASSLSPGKGTEAFF. For the CDR3, the DNA is TGTGCCAGCAGTTTATCTCCAGGGAAGGGGACTGAAGCTTTCTTT.

The chain joins TRBV19 to TRBJ1-1; 7 nucleotides agree with TRBD1. V shed 10 bases, J shed 5 bases, and the junction held 13 bases outside the gene matches. CDR1 LNHDA and CDR2 SQIVND come from the germline V gene (reference sequence). The CDR3 sequence is 14 residues long. This CDR3 is CATSLGQGGTEAFF. The CDR3 DNA follows: TGTGCCACCTCACTCGGCCAGGGGGGGACTGAAGCTTTCTTT.

The chain links TRBV12-5 to TRBJ1-1; tentative D call: TRBD1 (5 bases). Trimming shortened V by 0 bases and J by 9 bases, and 11 bases separated the two germline ends. The germline V gene has CDR1 LGHNT and CDR2 FRNRAP. The CDR3 consists of 13 residues. Written as DNA, the CDR3 is TGTGCTAGTGGTTTGGTAAACGGGGGAAAAGCTTTCTTT. Protein: CASGLVNGGKAFF.

The gene calls are TRBV19 and TRBJ1-1; D is unclear. The CDR3 loop spans 14 amino acids. From germline, CDR1 is LNHDA and CDR2 SQIVND (reference sequence). Trimming shortened V by 2 bases and J by 2 bases, and 9 bases separated the two germline ends. The CDR3 is CASSITGANTEAFF. The CDR3 DNA reads TGTGCCAGTAGTATAACGGGCGCAAACACTGAAGCTTTCTTT.

This sequence joins TRBV5-5 and TRBJ1-2; TRBD1 is a possible D gene (6 bases). V shed 5 bases and J shed 2 bases, with 13 bases lying between them. This CDR3 is built from 14 residues. From germline, CDR1 is SGHKS and CDR2 YYEKEE (reference sequence). The CDR3: CASSLRGTNYGYTF. CDR3 DNA sequence: TGTGCCAGCAGTTTGAGGGGGACCAACTATGGCTACACCTTC. The full variable domain, completed using reference TRBV5-5 and TRBJ1-2, is DAGVTQSPTHLIKTRGQQVTLRCSPISGHKSVSWYQQVLGQGPQFIFQYYEKEERGRGNFPDRFSARQFPNYSSELNVNALLLGDSALYLCASSLRGTNYGYTFGSGTRLTVV.

This clone was observed a handful of times. V and J are TRBV6-4 and TRBJ1-2, with 11 bases lining up with TRBD1. CDR1 MRHNA and CDR2 SNTAGT come from the germline V gene. V was clipped by 0 bases and J by 8 bases; unmatched bases: 8. The CDR3 contains 16 residues. The CDR3 here is CASSDSPGQGVQGYTF. For the CDR3, the DNA is TGTGCCAGCAGTGACTCCCCGGGACAGGGGGTTCAAGGCTACACCTTC.

J is TRBJ1-1 and V is TRBV30; 8 bases align to TRBD1. Trimming cost V 5 bases and J 8 bases; bases outside gene matches: 7. This CDR3 spans 12 amino acids. Germline CDR1 is GTSNPN and CDR2 is SVGIG (reference sequence). The CDR3 sequence is CAWGDRGFEAFF. For the CDR3, the DNA is TGTGCCTGGGGCGACAGGGGTTTCGAAGCTTTCTTT. Using reference TRBV30 and TRBJ1-1 for the parts outside the CDR3, the full variable domain is SQTIHQWPATLVQPVGSPLSLECTVEGTSNPNLYWYRQAAGRGLQLLFYSVGIGQISSEVPQNLSASRPQDRQFILSSKKLLLSDSGFYLCAWGDRGFEAFFGQGTRLTVV.

V usage is TRBV11-2 and J usage is TRBJ2-7; 7 bases align to TRBD1. This CDR3 has 15 residues. The V gene end was trimmed by 3 bases and the J gene end by 2 bases; junction bases not matched to a gene: 7. The germline CDR1 and CDR2 sequences are SGHAT and FQNNGV. CDR3 sequence: CASSFSGTAPYEQYF. In DNA, the CDR3 is TGTGCCAGCAGCTTTTCGGGGACAGCACCCTACGAGCAGTACTTC.

V gene TRBV12-5 combines with J gene TRBJ2-2; D is perhaps TRBD1 (5 bases). CDR1 and CDR2 (germline): LGHNT, FRNRAP. V was pared by 1 base and J by 2 bases, with 8 bases between. CDR3 length: 15 amino acids. This CDR3 reads CASGLGGSNTGELFF. For the CDR3, the DNA is TGTGCTAGTGGTTTGGGGGGCTCCAACACCGGGGAGCTGTTTTTT.

J is TRBJ1-5 and V is TRBV15; a weak D match, TRBD1 (5 bases). Trimming left V 5 bases short and J 6 bases short, with 17 bases between. The germline CDR1 and CDR2 sequences are LNHNV and YYDKDF (reference sequence). The CDR3 contains 15 residues. For the CDR3, the DNA is TGTGCCACCAGCCCCTATGGGGAGGGGACTCAGCCCCAGCATTTT. This translates into CATSPYGEGTQPQHF.

The chain joins TRBV6-1 to TRBJ2-3; weak D call: TRBD2 (6 bases). CDR1 MNHNS and CDR2 SASEGT come from the germline V gene. V lost 1 base to trimming and J lost 2 bases, with 16 bases between them. The length of the CDR3 is 17 residues. The CDR3 DNA reads TGTGCCAGCAGTGAAGGGGTCGGGGGAACCTTCACAGATACGCAGTATTTT. Translating gives CASSEGVGGTFTDTQYF.

The chain combines TRBV6-5 with TRBJ2-3; possibly TRBD2 for D (6 bases). The CDR3 spans 16 residues. V lost 0 bases and J lost 2, with 12 bases in between. Germline-derived CDR1 and CDR2 are MNHEY and SVGAGI. The CDR3 bases are TGTGCCAGCAGTTACTCGAGTCCTAGCGTCACAGATACGCAGTATTTT. It encodes CASSYSSPSVTDTQYF.